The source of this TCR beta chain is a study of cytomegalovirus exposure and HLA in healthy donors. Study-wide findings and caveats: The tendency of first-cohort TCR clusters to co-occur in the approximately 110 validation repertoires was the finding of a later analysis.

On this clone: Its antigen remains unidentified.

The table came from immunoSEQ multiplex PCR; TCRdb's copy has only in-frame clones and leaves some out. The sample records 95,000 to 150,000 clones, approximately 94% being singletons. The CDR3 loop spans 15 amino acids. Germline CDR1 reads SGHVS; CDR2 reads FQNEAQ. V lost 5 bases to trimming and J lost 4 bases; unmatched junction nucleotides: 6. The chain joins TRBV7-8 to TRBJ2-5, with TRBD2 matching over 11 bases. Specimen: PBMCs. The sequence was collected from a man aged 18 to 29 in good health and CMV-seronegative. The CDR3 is CASSPYGLAGETQYF. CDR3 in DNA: TGTGCCAGCAGCCCCTACGGACTAGCGGGAGAGACCCAGTACTTC.